This TCR beta chain originates from a study of human T cells and chemical hapten exposure. About the study: Patch tests containing 0.01% DPC, applied to the upper back, were read at 6 days. Slight differences in pooled library volume were the main source of varying TCR yields across samples. Study-level points and caveats: The study found that DPC sensitization did not change TCRs above 1 in 1000 frequency.

CDR3 length: 12 amino acids. V shed 10 bases and J shed 3 bases, with 9 bases lying between them. Per germline, CDR1 WNHNN and CDR2 SYGVQD (reference sequence). Treatment specified: therapeutic diphenylcyclopropenone sensitization with weekly scalp DPC. Each patch-test visit's blood sample preceded patch application. In the library, unique molecular identifiers were attached to individual cDNA molecules. Via MiXCR, TCRdb re-called the reads, giving one row per CDR3 protein. The data hold some 2,500 distinct CDR3 sequences, with about 60% observed a single time. In its sample, this clonotype was seen a few times. Its antigen is not identified.

The J gene is TRBJ2-2, the V gene TRBV10-1; no firm D call. This receptor was obtained from an adult with alopecia areata. Some clones in this sample may be carry-over from other donors' samples. This table probably holds off-target reads from a library built for another chain. The input for sequencing was whole blood, taken before DPC sensitization or 2, 6, or about 24 weeks after (not recorded which). The CDR3 DNA is TGCGCCACCTCGAAGGACACCGGGGAGCTGTTTTTT. Amino acids: CATSKDTGELFF.